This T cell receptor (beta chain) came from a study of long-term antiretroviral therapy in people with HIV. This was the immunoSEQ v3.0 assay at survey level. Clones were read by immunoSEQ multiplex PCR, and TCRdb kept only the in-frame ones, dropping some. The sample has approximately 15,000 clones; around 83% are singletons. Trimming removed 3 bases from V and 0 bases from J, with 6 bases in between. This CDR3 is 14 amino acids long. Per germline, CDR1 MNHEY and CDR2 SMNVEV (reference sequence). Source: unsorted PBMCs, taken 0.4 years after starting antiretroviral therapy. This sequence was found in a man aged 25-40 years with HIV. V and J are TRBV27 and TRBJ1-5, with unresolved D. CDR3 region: CASSLYYSNQPQHF. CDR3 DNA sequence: TGTGCCAGCAGTTTGTATTATAGCAATCAGCCCCAGCATTTT.